Shown below are 20 T cell receptor beta chains from a single sample sequenced in a study of cytomegalovirus exposure and HLA in healthy donors. Both 60 Vbeta primers and 13 Jbeta primers went into the PCR. TCRdb's copy holds only in-frame clones and misses some; the assay was immunoSEQ multiplex PCR. This repertoire includes some 120,000 clones. Sequencing was carried out using PBMCs. The receptors originated from a man aged 18 to 29 in good health and CMV-seronegative.

The CDR3 spells CASSLFVNTEAFF. DNA for the CDR3: TGTGCCAGCAGCCTTTTCGTTAACACTGAAGCTTTCTTT. The chain has TRBV14 and TRBJ1-1; D ambiguous. V dropped 4 bases and J dropped 2 bases, with 8 bases sitting between them. CDR1 SGHDN and CDR2 FVKESK come from the germline V gene. CDR3 length: 13 residues.

The chain uses TRBV9 and TRBJ2-3; TRBD2 matches at 8 bases. CDR1 and CDR2 (germline): SGDLS, YYNGEE. This CDR3 contains 15 residues. V was clipped by 2 bases and J by 5 bases; unmatched bases: 7. The DNA for the CDR3 is TGTGCCAGCAGCGTTCAAGCGGGGGTCGTAGATACGCAGTATTTT. It yields the protein CASSVQAGVVDTQYF.

This chain connects TRBV4-1 to TRBJ2-3, with D perhaps matching TRBD2 (7 bases). The CDR3 totals 19 residues. Trimming cost V 1 base and J 0 bases, with 20 bases left between them. The germline CDR1 and CDR2 sequences are MGHRA and YSYEKL. CDR3 protein: CASSQVGVRGASSTDTQYF. The CDR3 DNA reads TGCGCCAGCAGCCAAGTGGGGGTACGGGGGGCGAGTAGCACAGATACGCAGTATTTT.

The chain is built from TRBV12-5 and TRBJ1-5; TRBD1 matches at 7 bases. The J segment lost 3 bases and the V segment lost 5 bases, leaving 4 bases of the junction unmatched. The CDR3 totals 14 residues. Germline V gives CDR1 LGHNT, CDR2 FRNRAP. The DNA for the CDR3 is TGTGCTAGTGGTCCGGGACAGCTCAATCAGCCCCAGCATTTT. Translating gives CASGPGQLNQPQHF.

This CDR3 reads CASREGTSGGLRGQYF. The CDR3 region has the DNA TGTGCCAGTCGAGAAGGAACTAGCGGGGGCCTTCGGGGGCAGTATTTT. V gene TRBV19 combines with J gene TRBJ2-3, with 11 nucleotides matching TRBD2. This CDR3 spans 16 amino acids. After removal of 8 bases from V and 11 bases from J, the junction contained 18 bases not matched to a gene. Per germline, CDR1 LNHDA and CDR2 SQIVND (reference sequence).

The chain employs TRBV10-2 and TRBJ2-7; no clear D. This CDR3 has 11 residues. CDR1 is WSHSY, CDR2 SAAADI, per germline. Deletions cut 5 bases from V and 6 bases from J, with 8 bases between. CDR3 coding DNA: TGCGCCAGCAGTCTTCAGGCCGAGCAGTACTTC. Translating gives CASSLQAEQYF.

The chain uses TRBV19 and TRBJ1-1; 8 nucleotides agree with TRBD1. Per germline, CDR1 LNHDA and CDR2 SQIVND (reference sequence). The CDR3 is 13 residues long. V lost 10 bases, J lost 1 base, and 5 bases stayed unmatched. CDR3 DNA: TGTGCCAATCCGGGACAGGCGAACACTGAAGCTTTCTTT. Translated, it gives CANPGQANTEAFF.

The chain employs TRBV6-5 and TRBJ1-1, with 8 nucleotides matching TRBD1. The CDR3 contains 14 residues. Trimming removed 0 bases from V and 11 bases from J; junction bases left unmatched: 8. CDR1 and CDR2 (germline): MNHEY, SVGAGI. Here the CDR3 DNA reads TGTGCCAGCAGTTACTCGGGCCAGGGGGCGGAGGCTTTCTTT. This translates into CASSYSGQGAEAFF.

This clone is identified as medium-sized from frequency. This chain uses TRBV29-1 with TRBJ1-1; tentatively, D is TRBD1 (5 bases). The CDR3 has 12 residues. V gave up 8 bases and J gave up 7 bases, with 17 bases separating them. Germline V gene data show CDR1 as SQVTM and CDR2 as ANQGSEA. The CDR3, as DNA: TGCAGCTCACTATCAGGGATAGATGAAGCTTTCTTT. Translated, it gives CSSLSGIDEAFF.

This chain links TRBV9 with TRBJ1-1; possibly TRBD1 for D (5 bases). The germline V and J ends were trimmed by 4 bases and 3 bases, with 10 bases remaining between them. Germline V gives CDR1 SGDLS, CDR2 YYNGEE. This CDR3 comprises 13 residues. As DNA, the CDR3 is TGTGCCAGCAGCCGGGGGGGTGACACTGAAGCTTTCTTT. It is translated as CASSRGGDTEAFF.

This chain links TRBV10-3 with TRBJ2-5, with 9 bases that match TRBD1. Trimming removed 4 bases from V and 11 bases from J; junction bases left unmatched: 11. The CDR3 contains 14 residues. In germline, CDR1 is ENHRY, CDR2 SYGVKD. In DNA form, the CDR3 reads TGTGCCATCAGTGTCGGGACAGGGTCCGGTGAGCAGTACTTC. It is translated as CAISVGTGSGEQYF.

DNA for the CDR3: TGCGCCAGCAGTGTGCAGGGGAACACCGGGGAGCTGTTTTTT. Translating gives CASSVQGNTGELFF. V gene TRBV10-2 combines with J gene TRBJ2-2; TRBD1 is a possible D gene (5 bases). V was pared by 4 bases and J by 1 base, with 7 bases between. The CDR3 has 14 residues. The germline gives CDR1 WSHSY, CDR2 SAAADI.

This chain links TRBV7-9 with TRBJ1-6; D may be TRBD1 (5 bases). V lost 2 bases and J lost 8, with 10 bases in between. Per the germline V gene, CDR1 is SEHNR and CDR2 is FQNEAQ (reference sequence). The CDR3 spans 14 residues. The CDR3 protein is CASSLLGLYSPLHF. The DNA for the CDR3 is TGTGCCAGCAGCTTATTGGGGCTATATTCACCCCTCCACTTT.

This chain uses TRBV5-6 with TRBJ1-3; 8 bases fit TRBD1. CDR3 length equals 16 residues. V shed 3 bases, J shed 0 bases, and the junction held 5 bases outside the gene matches. In germline, CDR1 is SGHDT, CDR2 YYEEEE. CDR3 in DNA: TGTGCCAGCAGCTGGAACGACAGGGGCTCTGGAAACACCATATATTTT. Translating gives CASSWNDRGSGNTIYF.

The rearrangement uses TRBV5-1 and TRBJ2-3; D perhaps matches TRBD2 (7 bases). V was cut by 6 bases and J by 1 base, with 15 bases left in between. The CDR3 length is 15 residues. In germline, CDR1 is SGHRS, CDR2 YFSETQ. The CDR3 DNA reads as TGCGCCAGCAACGGGGGGCGCGTTGGCACAGATACGCAGTATTTT. Translated, it gives CASNGGRVGTDTQYF.

This chain joins TRBV25-1 and TRBJ1-3, with a weak D call TRBD1 (6 bases). Trimming cost V 0 bases and J 3 bases, with 9 bases left between them. CDR1 and CDR2 (germline): MGHDK, SYGVNS. This CDR3 is built from 15 residues. CDR3 bases: TGTGCCAGCAGTGAATACAGGGGCCTTGGAAACACCATATATTTT. This sequence encodes CASSEYRGLGNTIYF.

The V call is TRBV5-8, the J call TRBJ1-5; 9 bases are a match to TRBD1. V lost 2 bases to trimming and J lost 3 bases; unmatched junction nucleotides: 9. The CDR3 is made up of 17 amino acids. Germline loops: CDR1 SGHTS, CDR2 YDEGEE. The CDR3 nucleotides are TGTGCCAGCAGCTTTTTTACGCGGGACAGGGACAATCAGCCCCAGCATTTT. It specifies CASSFFTRDRDNQPQHF.

The rearrangement joins TRBV5-6 to TRBJ1-2; D uncertain. There are 13 residues in the CDR3. The V gene lost 3 bases and the J gene lost 1 base, with 7 bases spanning the gap. CDR1 is SGHDT and CDR2 is YYEEEE in the germline V gene. Here the CDR3 reads CASSSGGNYGYTF. The CDR3 DNA is TGTGCCAGCAGCTCCGGCGGTAACTATGGCTACACCTTC.

V is TRBV4-1 and J is TRBJ1-6, with D hard to call. There are 15 residues in the CDR3. Trimming took off 0 bases at V and 10 bases at J, with 13 bases between the two ends. CDR1 and CDR2 from the germline V gene are MGHRA and YSYEKL. CDR3 in DNA: TGCGCCAGCAGCCAAGATGCGATCCCCGGGTCACCCCTCCACTTT. Translation gives CASSQDAIPGSPLHF.

The chain uses TRBV7-6 and TRBJ1-5; possible D gene TRBD1, 5 bases. The germline gives CDR1 SGHVS, CDR2 FNYEAQ. The CDR3 totals 14 residues. Trimming shortened V by 5 bases and J by 6 bases, and 14 bases separated the two germline ends. CDR3 nucleotides: TGTGCCAGCAGCCCAAGGCAGGGAGGTCAGCCCCAGCATTTT. Protein sequence: CASSPRQGGQPQHF.